These T cell receptor beta chains were read from a single sample in a study of regulatory T cells in long-lasting Graves disease. TCRdb called the multiplex PCR reads again in MiXCR, with one record for every CDR3 protein. Here the sample spans 550,000 to 700,000 distinct CDR3 sequences, approximately 16% being singletons. The same data also contributed to another study, on T cells in Graves' hyperthyroidism and ophthalmopathy.

The sequences come from peripheral blood mononuclear cells (PBMCs), collected at new diagnosis, from a patient treated with antithyroid drugs. The origin of the receptors is a man aged 18 to 29 with Graves disease. Both conserved end residues are part of each CDR3. Each record gives: D gene, J gene, V gene, clone size, CDR3 DNA, CDR3 protein. D genes are given only for firm matches. Rows may omit the clone size; those that give it use once, few, many or a size class.

D gene: -
J gene: TRBJ1-1
V gene: TRBV3-1
clone size: many
CDR3 DNA: TGTGCCAGCGGGGACACGAACACTGAAGCTTTCTTT
CDR3 protein: CASGDTNTEAFF

D gene: -
J gene: TRBJ2-7
V gene: TRBV4-1
clone size: few
CDR3 DNA: TGCGCCAGCAGCCAAGACAGAGCAGGTCCTCTGGCTGGGCAGTACTTC
CDR3 protein: CASSQDRAGPLAGQYF

D gene: -
J gene: TRBJ1-2
V gene: TRBV2
clone size: many
CDR3 DNA: TGTGCTCGCCAGAATCCGATTAACTATGGCTACACCTTC
CDR3 protein: CARQNPINYGYTF

D gene: -
J gene: TRBJ1-2
V gene: TRBV6-2/TRBV6-3
clone size: many
CDR3 DNA: TGTGCCAGCAGTTACTCGGCATCAGGAGGGGCATATGGCTACACCTTC
CDR3 protein: CASSYSASGGAYGYTF

D gene: -
J gene: TRBJ2-1
V gene: TRBV20-1
clone size: once
CDR3 DNA: TGCAGTGCCAGAGCAGGGCGCTATAAGCAGTTCTTC
CDR3 protein: CSARAGRYKQFF

D gene: -
J gene: TRBJ1-1
V gene: TRBV5-1
clone size: many
CDR3 DNA: TGCGCCAGCAGCCCGGGACACTTGAACACTGAAGCTTTCTTT
CDR3 protein: CASSPGHLNTEAFF

D gene: TRBD1
J gene: TRBJ2-2
V gene: TRBV27
clone size: -
CDR3 DNA: TGTGCCAGCAGTTTGGGGACAGGGTATACCGGGGAGCTGTTTTTT
CDR3 protein: CASSLGTGYTGELFF

D gene: -
J gene: TRBJ2-5
V gene: TRBV5-1
clone size: -
CDR3 DNA: TGCGCCAGCGCTCGGGACCTCTCTTCGATCGGGGAGACCCAGTACTTC
CDR3 protein: CASARDLSSIGETQYF

D gene: -
J gene: TRBJ1-1
V gene: TRBV6-1
clone size: -
CDR3 DNA: TGTGCCAGCAGAAGACATGAGAACACTGAAGCTTTCTTT
CDR3 protein: CASRRHENTEAFF

D gene: -
J gene: TRBJ2-7
V gene: TRBV7-7
clone size: many
CDR3 DNA: TGTGCTAGCAGCTCCGGGGCCCTTGGCGAGCAGTACTTC
CDR3 protein: CASSSGALGEQYF

D gene: TRBD1
J gene: TRBJ1-4
V gene: TRBV20-1
clone size: -
CDR3 DNA: TGCAGTGCTAGGGGGACAGGGGGCAGTTATGAAAAACTGTTTTTT
CDR3 protein: CSARGTGGSYEKLFF

D gene: TRBD2
J gene: TRBJ2-1
V gene: TRBV7-9
clone size: few
CDR3 DNA: TGTGCCAGCAACCTACCCCACGGAGGGACTAGCGGGGAAAATGAGCAGTTCTTC
CDR3 protein: CASNLPHGGTSGENEQFF

D gene: TRBD2
J gene: TRBJ2-7
V gene: TRBV20-1
clone size: many
CDR3 DNA: TGCAGTGCTATCAAGACTAGCGGTTTCGACGAGCAGTACTTC
CDR3 protein: CSAIKTSGFDEQYF

D gene: TRBD2
J gene: TRBJ2-7
V gene: TRBV28
clone size: many
CDR3 DNA: TGTGCCAGCAGTCCGGGACTAGTAACACCCTACGAGCAGTACTTC
CDR3 protein: CASSPGLVTPYEQYF

D gene: -
J gene: TRBJ1-1
V gene: TRBV11-3
clone size: many
CDR3 DNA: TGTGCCAGCAGCCCGGGGTCTCTAGGGGACACTGAAGCTTTCTTT
CDR3 protein: CASSPGSLGDTEAFF

D gene: TRBD2
J gene: TRBJ2-3
V gene: TRBV27
clone size: many
CDR3 DNA: TGTGCCAGCAGGGGAAAGGGGTTTGGAGCGGGAGCTGCGGCAGATACGCAGTATTTT
CDR3 protein: CASRGKGFGAGAAADTQYF

D gene: TRBD1
J gene: TRBJ1-1
V gene: TRBV10-3
clone size: few
CDR3 DNA: TGTGCCATCAGCCTGACAGGGAGGAACACTGAAGCTTTCTTT
CDR3 protein: CAISLTGRNTEAFF

D gene: -
J gene: TRBJ2-7
V gene: TRBV6-2/TRBV6-3
clone size: many
CDR3 DNA: TGTGCCAGCAGTTACTCGGGGGGGCACGAATACGAGCAGTACTTC
CDR3 protein: CASSYSGGHEYEQYF

D gene: TRBD1
J gene: TRBJ2-1
V gene: TRBV3-1
clone size: -
CDR3 DNA: TGTGCCAGCAGCCAAGATCGTGGACAGGGTGTCGGCAATGAGCAGTTCTTC
CDR3 protein: CASSQDRGQGVGNEQFF

D gene: -
J gene: TRBJ2-7
V gene: TRBV20-1
clone size: many
CDR3 DNA: TGCAGTGCTAGGATACAGGTTACGCACGAGCAGTACTTC
CDR3 protein: CSARIQVTHEQYF

D gene: -
J gene: TRBJ2-2
V gene: TRBV14
clone size: few
CDR3 DNA: TGTGCCAGCAGCCATCGGGGGATAGTCACCGGGGAGCTGTTTTTT
CDR3 protein: CASSHRGIVTGELFF

D gene: TRBD1
J gene: TRBJ2-1
V gene: TRBV11-2
clone size: many
CDR3 DNA: TGTGCCAGCAGCCCGGACAGGGGAATCTACAATGAGCAGTTCTTC
CDR3 protein: CASSPDRGIYNEQFF

D gene: -
J gene: TRBJ2-7
V gene: TRBV28
clone size: many
CDR3 DNA: TGTGCCAGCAGTTCCCTCGTCCTCTACGAGCAGTACTTC
CDR3 protein: CASSSLVLYEQYF

D gene: -
J gene: TRBJ1-2
V gene: TRBV19
clone size: few
CDR3 DNA: TGTGCCAGTAGGAATTCGGCAGGCTATGGCTACACCTTC
CDR3 protein: CASRNSAGYGYTF

D gene: TRBD2
J gene: TRBJ2-3
V gene: TRBV20-1
clone size: many
CDR3 DNA: TGCAGTGCTAGGGGAGCGGGAGCTAGCACAGATACGCAGTATTTT
CDR3 protein: CSARGAGASTDTQYF

D gene: -
J gene: TRBJ2-5
V gene: TRBV20-1
clone size: many
CDR3 DNA: TGCAGTGCTACCTTACGGATGGCCCAAGAGACCCAGTACTTC
CDR3 protein: CSATLRMAQETQYF

D gene: TRBD1
J gene: TRBJ1-3
V gene: TRBV3-1
clone size: many
CDR3 DNA: TGTGCCAGCAGCCAGGGACAGGGTACTGGAAACACCATATATTTT
CDR3 protein: CASSQGQGTGNTIYF

D gene: -
J gene: TRBJ1-1
V gene: TRBV5-1
clone size: many
CDR3 DNA: TGCGCCAGCAGCCCCGAAGTGGGGGCGTTGACTGAAGCTTTCTTT
CDR3 protein: CASSPEVGALTEAFF

D gene: -
J gene: TRBJ2-3
V gene: TRBV15
clone size: few
CDR3 DNA: TGTGCCACCAGCCCCCGGGGAGACCTTAGCACAGATACGCAGTATTTT
CDR3 protein: CATSPRGDLSTDTQYF

D gene: TRBD2
J gene: TRBJ2-5
V gene: TRBV4-1
clone size: -
CDR3 DNA: TGCGCCAGCAGCGGCGTACCGGGACTAGCGGGAACCCAGTACTTC
CDR3 protein: CASSGVPGLAGTQYF

D gene: -
J gene: TRBJ2-7
V gene: TRBV28
clone size: many
CDR3 DNA: TGTGCCAGCAGTAACCCAGTGTCCTCCTACGAGCAGTACTTC
CDR3 protein: CASSNPVSSYEQYF

D gene: -
J gene: TRBJ2-7
V gene: TRBV30
clone size: many
CDR3 DNA: TGTGCCTGGAAGGGCAATTACGAGCAGTACTTC
CDR3 protein: CAWKGNYEQYF

D gene: -
J gene: TRBJ1-1
V gene: TRBV11-2
clone size: many
CDR3 DNA: TGTGCCAGCAGCATACTCACCTGGGTGAACACTGAAGCTTTCTTT
CDR3 protein: CASSILTWVNTEAFF

D gene: -
J gene: TRBJ1-5
V gene: TRBV18
clone size: few
CDR3 DNA: TGTGCCAGCTCACCCGAGGGGGTACGCAATCAGCCCCAGCATTTT
CDR3 protein: CASSPEGVRNQPQHF

D gene: TRBD2
J gene: TRBJ2-7
V gene: TRBV11-2
clone size: many
CDR3 DNA: TGTGCCAGCAGCTTAACTAGCGATAGAACCTACGAGCAGTACTTC
CDR3 protein: CASSLTSDRTYEQYF

D gene: TRBD1
J gene: TRBJ2-1
V gene: TRBV20-1
clone size: -
CDR3 DNA: TGCAGTGCTAGAGATACACAGGGGGTAGGAAATGAGCAGTTCTTC
CDR3 protein: CSARDTQGVGNEQFF

D gene: TRBD1
J gene: TRBJ1-4
V gene: TRBV5-1
clone size: many
CDR3 DNA: TGTGCCAGCAGCCCACGACAGGGGAGTGAAAAACTGTTTTTT
CDR3 protein: CASSPRQGSEKLFF

D gene: TRBD2
J gene: TRBJ2-1
V gene: TRBV20-1
clone size: -
CDR3 DNA: TGCAGTGCTAGACTAGCGGGCGAACCGGAGCAGTTCTTC
CDR3 protein: CSARLAGEPEQFF

D gene: TRBD2
J gene: TRBJ2-1
V gene: TRBV7-3
clone size: many
CDR3 DNA: TGTGCCAGCAGTTCTTCCCGGACTAGCGACAATGAGCAGTTCTTC
CDR3 protein: CASSSSRTSDNEQFF

D gene: -
J gene: TRBJ1-2
V gene: TRBV27
clone size: few
CDR3 DNA: TGTGCCAGCAGTCCGTTAGGGCAACAGGGTCCCCATGGCTACACCTTC
CDR3 protein: CASSPLGQQGPHGYTF

D gene: -
J gene: TRBJ2-5
V gene: TRBV12-3/TRBV12-4
clone size: many
CDR3 DNA: TGTGCCAGCAGCGAGGACTTGGAAGAGACCCAGTACTTC
CDR3 protein: CASSEDLEETQYF

D gene: -
J gene: TRBJ2-7
V gene: TRBV18
clone size: -
CDR3 DNA: TGTGCCAGCTCACCGAATAGACAAGAGCAGTACTTC
CDR3 protein: CASSPNRQEQYF

D gene: -
J gene: TRBJ1-2
V gene: TRBV25-1
clone size: few
CDR3 DNA: TGTGCCAGCAGTGAATCGGGGACTAACTATGGCTACACCTTC
CDR3 protein: CASSESGTNYGYTF

D gene: -
J gene: TRBJ1-2
V gene: TRBV19
clone size: -
CDR3 DNA: TGTGCCAGTACCCCCGAGTTCGAAGCCCGGGGCTACACCTTC
CDR3 protein: CASTPEFEARGYTF

D gene: -
J gene: TRBJ1-1
V gene: TRBV28
clone size: many
CDR3 DNA: TGTGCCAGCAGTTTATCGAGTTTGGGAAACCATGAAGCTTTCTTT
CDR3 protein: CASSLSSLGNHEAFF

D gene: TRBD2
J gene: TRBJ2-7
V gene: TRBV4-1
clone size: few
CDR3 DNA: TGCGCCAGCAGCCCCTCGGGACTAGCGGGAACCCCCTACGAGCAGTACTTC
CDR3 protein: CASSPSGLAGTPYEQYF